The 32 T cell receptor beta chains reported below all come from one sample, sequenced in a study of cytomegalovirus exposure and HLA in healthy donors. Here immunoSEQ multiplex PCR was the method, and the copy in TCRdb shows in-frame clones only, minus some. The sample contains a few hundred thousand clones, about 90% of which appear only once. Sequenced sample: PBMCs. All receptors derive from a young woman in good health and CMV-seronegative.

The chain joins TRBV11-2 to TRBJ1-2; no clear D gene. The CDR3 is 15 residues long. The germline V gene encodes CDR1 SGHAT and CDR2 FQNNGV. V shed 0 bases and J shed 4 bases, with 12 bases lying between them. CDR3 sequence reads: CASSLDQGTAYGYTF. The CDR3 coding sequence is TGTGCCAGCAGCTTAGATCAAGGCACAGCCTATGGCTACACCTTC.

CDR3 region: CASSPEGGLYEQFF. In DNA, the CDR3 is TGTGCCAGCAGCCCCGAGGGGGGGTTGTATGAGCAGTTCTTC. V usage is TRBV7-3 and J usage is TRBJ2-1, with D possibly matching TRBD2 (7 bases). CDR3 length: 14 residues. Per the germline V gene, CDR1 is SGHTA and CDR2 is FQGTGA. V lost 5 bases, J lost 8 bases, and 16 bases lay in between.

The CDR3 reads CASSLGTGLLANEQFF. The CDR3 nucleotides read TGTGCCAGCAGCTTAGGAACGGGACTCCTCGCTAATGAGCAGTTCTTC. The chain couples TRBV11-2 to TRBJ2-1, with D maybe TRBD2 (6 bases). The V end lost 1 base, the J end lost 7 bases, and 17 bases lay between the germline ends. The CDR3 covers 16 residues. Germline V gene lookup returns CDR1 SGHAT and CDR2 FQNNGV.

Only one count was recorded for this clone. The V and J genes are TRBV11-2 and TRBJ2-5; TRBD2 matches 10 bases. CDR1 and CDR2 (germline): SGHAT, FQNNGV. The CDR3 contains 13 residues. V lost 5 bases, J lost 5 bases, and 2 bases stayed unmatched. The CDR3 bases are TGTGCCAGCAGCAGTAGCGGGGGGGAGACCCAGTACTTC. This encodes CASSSSGGETQYF. The entire variable domain, with the rest obtained from reference TRBV11-2 and TRBJ2-5, is as follows: EAGVAQSPRYKIIEKRQSVAFWCNPISGHATLYWYQQILGQGPKLLIQFQNNGVVDDSQLPKDRFSAERLKGVDSTLKIQPAKLEDSAVYLCASSSSGGETQYFGPGTRLLVL.

The gene calls are TRBV19 and TRBJ1-4, with TRBD1 identical over 10 bases. Germline-derived CDR1 and CDR2 are LNHDA and SQIVND (reference sequence). V lost 3 bases to trimming and J lost 8 bases; unmatched junction nucleotides: 6. CDR3 length: 15 residues. CDR3 amino acids: CASSMPGQGNEKLFF. Written as DNA, the CDR3 is TGTGCCAGTAGTATGCCGGGACAGGGGAACGAAAAACTGTTTTTT.

CDR3 region: CASSQLIQGETQYF. DNA for the CDR3: TGCGCCAGCAGCCAGCTCATACAGGGGGAGACCCAGTACTTC. The chain recombines TRBV4-1 with TRBJ2-5; 7 bases agree with TRBD1. Looked up from germline, CDR1 is MGHRA and CDR2 is YSYEKL. The CDR3 sequence is 14 residues long. J was trimmed by 5 bases and V by 3 bases; bases with no gene match: 6.

The chain employs TRBV28 and TRBJ1-1; unclear D gene. This CDR3 has 12 residues. Germline lookup yields CDR1 MDHEN and CDR2 SYDVKM. The V gene lost 3 bases and the J gene lost 8 bases, with 10 bases spanning the gap. The CDR3 DNA is TGTGCCAGCAGTTTGAGGGTAGCCGAAGCTTTCTTT. Protein product: CASSLRVAEAFF. Full variable domain (missing parts from reference TRBV28 and TRBJ1-1): DVKVTQSSRYLVKRTGEKVFLECVQDMDHENMFWYRQDPGLGLRLIYFSYDVKMKEKGDIPEGYSVSREKKERFSLILESASTNQTSMYLCASSLRVAEAFFGQGTRLTVV.

This clone was picked up one time. The chain uses TRBV5-1 and TRBJ2-2, with a weak D call TRBD1 (5 bases). Looked up from germline, CDR1 is SGHRS and CDR2 is YFSETQ. The CDR3 covers 15 residues. The germline V and J ends were trimmed by 0 bases and 6 bases, with 12 bases remaining between them. The CDR3 sequence is CASSLVTDQSGELFF. CDR3 coding DNA: TGCGCCAGCAGCTTGGTGACAGACCAGTCCGGGGAGCTGTTTTTT. Full variable domain (remainder filled in from reference TRBV5-1 and TRBJ2-2): KAGVTQTPRYLIKTRGQQVTLSCSPISGHRSVSWYQQTPGQGLQFLFEYFSETQRNKGNFPGRFSGRQFSNSRSEMNVSTLELGDSALYLCASSLVTDQSGELFFGEGSRLTVL.

This sequence joins TRBV2 and TRBJ2-1; 8 positions agree with TRBD1. CDR1 and CDR2 from the germline V gene are SNHLY and FYNNEI. J gave up 5 bases and V 2 bases, and 5 bases lay outside the gene matches. The CDR3 covers 15 residues. The CDR3 is CASSEWQGADNEQFF. The CDR3 bases are TGTGCCAGCAGTGAATGGCAGGGGGCCGACAATGAGCAGTTCTTC.

V is TRBV6-6 and J is TRBJ2-1; 9 nucleotides align to TRBD2. Germline V CDR1 and CDR2: MNHNY, SVGAGI (reference sequence). V gave up 3 bases and J gave up 7 bases; unmatched junction bases: 10. This CDR3 comprises 16 residues. CDR3 in DNA: TGTGCCAGCAGTTATCTGGGCGGGGGGGAAATTAATGAGCAGTTCTTC. Its protein is CASSYLGGGEINEQFF.

Concerning this clone itself: The sample contains more than one DNA sequence encoding this CDR3. The genes are TRBV5-1 and TRBJ2-5, with TRBD2 matching 11 bases. V trimming: 5 bases; J trimming: 1 base; junction bases outside the gene matches: 4. The germline V gene encodes CDR1 SGHRS and CDR2 YFSETQ. This CDR3 spans 15 amino acids. The CDR3 here is CASSGLAGGQETQYF. The CDR3 DNA reads TGCGCCAGCAGTGGGCTAGCGGGGGGCCAAGAGACCCAGTACTTC.

This clone was detected a few times. The chain has TRBV4-1 and TRBJ2-4; TRBD2 matches 7 bases. From germline, CDR1 is MGHRA and CDR2 YSYEKL. This CDR3 region has 20 residues. V lost 0 bases to trimming and J lost 0 bases; unmatched junction nucleotides: 14. The CDR3 nucleotides are TGCGCCAGCAGCCAAGATCGGGGGGACGGATCAAATCTAGCCAAAAACATTCAGTACTTC. Translated: CASSQDRGDGSNLAKNIQYF.

CDR3 bases: TGCGCCAGCAGTGAATCCGGGAGCTCCTACAATGAGCAGTTCTTC. Residues: CASSESGSSYNEQFF. This chain joins TRBV10-1 and TRBJ2-1, with TRBD2 as a possible D gene (6 bases). V was trimmed by 3 bases and J by 0 bases, leaving 9 bases between them. CDR1 is WNHNN and CDR2 is SYGVQD in the germline V gene (reference sequence). The CDR3 is made up of 15 amino acids.

This rearrangement joins TRBV28 to TRBJ2-2; tentative D call: TRBD1 (5 bases). V was cut by 4 bases and J by 0 bases, with 15 bases left in between. Germline V gives CDR1 MDHEN, CDR2 SYDVKM. There are 17 residues in the CDR3. The CDR3: CASSSRDTLANTGELFF. The CDR3 DNA reads as TGTGCCAGCAGTTCCAGGGATACTCTCGCGAACACCGGGGAGCTGTTTTTT.

The chain joins TRBV27 to TRBJ2-7, with D unclear. V lost 2 bases to trimming and J lost 2 bases, with 7 bases between them. Germline CDR1 MNHEY, CDR2 SMNVEV (reference sequence). This CDR3 comprises 13 residues. The chain's CDR3 is CASSLTRTYEQYF. CDR3 sequence (DNA): TGTGCCAGCAGTTTAACTCGTACCTACGAGCAGTACTTC.

This chain uses TRBV6-5 with TRBJ2-7; 8 bases map to TRBD2. Germline CDR1 is MNHEY and CDR2 is SVGAGI. V lost 6 bases to trimming and J lost 3 bases; unmatched junction nucleotides: 4. CDR3 length equals 13 residues. CDR3 in DNA: TGTGCCAGCAGCCGGGGACTAGGCTACGAGCAGTACTTC. Its translation is CASSRGLGYEQYF.

This sequence joins TRBV5-5 and TRBJ1-6; the D is unclear. Germline V gives CDR1 SGHKS, CDR2 YYEKEE (reference sequence). The CDR3 loop spans 17 amino acids. Trimming took off 3 bases at V and 9 bases at J, with 22 bases between the two ends. The CDR3 sequence: CASSSSKLGDGISPLHF. The CDR3 DNA reads as TGTGCCAGCAGCTCATCGAAACTGGGAGATGGGATTTCACCCCTCCACTTT.

CDR3 sequence reads: CASSLGGAMNTEAFF. The CDR3 DNA reads as TGTGCCAGCAGCTTAGGAGGAGCGATGAACACTGAAGCTTTCTTT. This chain joins TRBV7-6 and TRBJ1-1; D uncertain. Germline lookup yields CDR1 SGHVS and CDR2 FNYEAQ. The V end lost 1 base, the J end lost 0 bases, and 9 bases lay between the germline ends. The CDR3 contains 15 residues.

CDR3 DNA sequence: TGTGCCTGGAGTATAAGGGGGAATCAGCCCCAGCATTTT. This sequence encodes CAWSIRGNQPQHF. The V call is TRBV30, the J call TRBJ1-5, with D possibly matching TRBD1 (6 bases). In germline, CDR1 is GTSNPN, CDR2 SVGIG (reference sequence). Deletions cut 2 bases from V and 4 bases from J, with 9 bases between. The length of the CDR3 is 13 residues. Drawing the rest from reference TRBV30 and TRBJ1-5, the complete variable domain is SQTIHQWPATLVQPVGSPLSLECTVEGTSNPNLYWYRQAAGRGLQLLFYSVGIGQISSEVPQNLSASRPQDRQFILSSKKLLLSDSGFYLCAWSIRGNQPQHFGDGTRLSIL.

The chain couples TRBV7-9 to TRBJ1-1; D not resolved. This CDR3 is 12 amino acids long. From germline, CDR1 is SEHNR and CDR2 FQNEAQ (reference sequence). V lost 7 bases and J lost 4, with 10 bases in between. Here the CDR3 reads CASTGKSTEAFF. CDR3 in DNA: TGTGCCAGCACCGGGAAAAGCACTGAAGCTTTCTTT.

Only one count was recorded for this clone. This chain links TRBV28 with TRBJ2-3; TRBD2 matches at 11 bases. J was trimmed by 6 bases and V by 5 bases; bases with no gene match: 4. Germline CDR1 MDHEN, CDR2 SYDVKM. CDR3 length: 14 residues. The CDR3 nucleotides are TGTGCCAGCAGTACTAGCGGGGGCCACGATACGCAGTATTTT. Translated, it gives CASSTSGGHDTQYF.

This clone was found once. The rearrangement uses TRBV29-1 and TRBJ1-2; a weak D match, TRBD1 (6 bases). Trimming shortened V by 2 bases and J by 7 bases, and 14 bases separated the two germline ends. The germline V gene has CDR1 SQVTM and CDR2 ANQGSEA. This CDR3 spans 13 amino acids. CDR3 bases: TGCAGCGTTGAACAATTACAGGGTACTGGCTACACCTTC. This sequence encodes CSVEQLQGTGYTF. Using reference TRBV29-1 and TRBJ1-2 for the parts outside the CDR3, the full variable domain is SAVISQKPSRDICQRGTSLTIQCQVDSQVTMMFWYRQQPGQSLTLIATANQGSEATYESGFVIDKFPISRPNLTFSTLTVSNMSPEDSSIYLCSVEQLQGTGYTFGSGTRLTVV.

The V gene is TRBV28, the J gene TRBJ2-7, with TRBD1 matching over 9 bases. Looked up from germline, CDR1 is MDHEN and CDR2 is SYDVKM. The trim removed 6 bases at V and 2 bases at J, leaving 2 bases unmatched. CDR3 length equals 13 residues. The CDR3 DNA reads TGTGCCAGCAGACGGACAGGGGCCTACGAGCAGTACGTC. Protein: CASRRTGAYEQYV.

The V call is TRBV28, the J call TRBJ2-7, with D maybe TRBD1 (6 bases). Germline CDR1 reads MDHEN; CDR2 reads SYDVKM. CDR3 size: 16 residues. Trimming took 5 bases from V and 0 from J, leaving 17 bases between them. The CDR3 sequence is CASSTPGHGVSYEQYF. CDR3 coding DNA: TGTGCCAGCAGTACCCCGGGACACGGCGTCTCCTACGAGCAGTACTTC.

V usage is TRBV27 and J usage is TRBJ2-2; TRBD2 matches 13 bases. The junction had 11 bases not matched to a gene; V was cut back by 7 bases and J by 0 bases. Germline V lookup: CDR1 MNHEY, CDR2 SMNVEV (reference sequence). This CDR3 has 19 amino acids. CDR3 nucleotide sequence: TGTGCCAGCACCCCTACAGGGACTAGCGGGGTTGCGAACACCGGGGAGCTGTTTTTT. Protein: CASTPTGTSGVANTGELFF.

The V call is TRBV6-5, the J call TRBJ1-5; tentatively, D is TRBD1 (6 bases). The CDR3 loop spans 15 amino acids. V was pared by 5 bases and J by 1 base, with 12 bases between. Germline-derived CDR1 and CDR2 are MNHEY and SVGAGI. The CDR3 here is CASSMTGDSNQPQHF. The CDR3 DNA reads TGTGCCAGCAGTATGACAGGCGACAGCAATCAGCCCCAGCATTTT.

This clone showed up just once. CDR3 sequence reads: CASSPTHLAHSYNEQFF. The CDR3 DNA is TGTGCCAGTAGTCCCACCCATCTAGCGCACTCCTACAATGAGCAGTTCTTC. The V call is TRBV19, the J call TRBJ2-1; tentative D call: TRBD2 (6 bases). Looked up from germline, CDR1 is LNHDA and CDR2 is SQIVND (reference sequence). The CDR3 has 17 amino acids. The V and J ends lost 5 bases and 0 bases respectively, with 17 bases between them.

This chain uses TRBV7-2 with TRBJ2-7, with D possibly being TRBD1 (6 bases). The CDR3 runs to 14 residues. Germline-derived CDR1 and CDR2 are SGHTA and FQGNSA. V was clipped by 3 bases and J by 2 bases, with 11 bases between them. In DNA form, the CDR3 reads TGTGCCAGCAGCTTCCGACAGGCGACCTACGAGCAGTACTTC. As protein: CASSFRQATYEQYF.

This chain joins TRBV11-2 and TRBJ2-7; TRBD1 aligns across 9 bases. The CDR3 runs to 17 residues. V lost 2 bases to trimming and J lost 5 bases; unmatched junction nucleotides: 13. Per germline, CDR1 SGHAT and CDR2 FQNNGV. The CDR3 DNA is TGTGCCAGCAGCTTAAAATTGGAGGACAGGGGAATCCACGAGCAGTACTTC. Its translation: CASSLKLEDRGIHEQYF.

This sequence joins TRBV27 and TRBJ2-6; 7 bases line up with TRBD1. Trimming took 7 bases from V and 1 from J; bases not matched to a gene: 13. CDR3 length: 18 amino acids. The V gene's germline CDR1 is MNHEY and CDR2 SMNVEV (reference sequence). The CDR3 coding sequence is TGTGCCAGCACCCGACAGGGTAGAAGTATTTCTGGGGCCAACGTCCTGACTTTC. Its protein product is CASTRQGRSISGANVLTF. Full variable domain (remainder filled in from reference TRBV27 and TRBJ2-6): EAQVTQNPRYLITVTGKKLTVTCSQNMNHEYMSWYRQDPGLGLRQIYYSMNVEVTDKGDVPEGYKVSRKEKRNFPLILESPSPNQTSLYFCASTRQGRSISGANVLTFGAGSRLTVL.

V and J are TRBV5-1 and TRBJ1-3, with TRBD1 matching 7 bases. This CDR3 spans 14 amino acids. The V and J ends lost 3 bases and 2 bases, in that order; junction bases with no gene match: 2. Germline CDR1 and CDR2: SGHRS and YFSETQ. The CDR3 loop is CASSSTGAGNTIYF. For the CDR3, the DNA is TGCGCCAGCAGCTCAACAGGGGCTGGAAACACCATATATTTT.

The chain employs TRBV2 and TRBJ2-7, with TRBD1 identical over 7 bases. In germline, CDR1 is SNHLY, CDR2 FYNNEI. J was trimmed by 4 bases and V by 6 bases; bases with no gene match: 9. This CDR3 spans 14 amino acids. CDR3 in DNA: TGTGCCAGCAGAGGGACAGCCGGGGCATACGAGCAGTACTTC. Translation: CASRGTAGAYEQYF.